A single sample is the source of the 7 T cell receptor beta chains below, sequenced in a study of blood T cell repertoires in COVID-19. Assay: immunoSEQ multiplex PCR; the TCRdb copy retains only in-frame clones and omits some. Among roughly 90,000 clones listed, 80% were seen once. Sequencing input: peripheral blood. All receptors come from a human donor in a cohort sampled during active COVID-19.

The V call is TRBV4-2, the J call TRBJ2-7; TRBD1 is a possible D gene (5 bases). The CDR3 covers 14 residues. Trimming shortened V by 2 bases and J by 6 bases, and 14 bases separated the two germline ends. Germline V gene data show CDR1 as LGHNA and CDR2 as YNFKEQ. The CDR3 DNA sequence: TGTGCCAGCAGCCAAACAGGTACCAAGGCCGAGCAGTACTTC. This sequence encodes CASSQTGTKAEQYF.

The chain joins TRBV28 to TRBJ1-1, with D possibly matching TRBD1 (5 bases). From germline, CDR1 is MDHEN and CDR2 SYDVKM. V was trimmed by 7 bases and J by 1 base, leaving 13 bases between them. CDR3 length equals 14 residues. DNA of the CDR3: TGTGCCAGCACCCTTCCCGGGGGGAACACTGAAGCTTTCTTT. Translating it yields CASTLPGGNTEAFF.

This clone was seen just once. V and J are TRBV2 and TRBJ1-1, with D maybe TRBD1 (5 bases). V gave up 0 bases and J gave up 6 bases, with 8 bases separating them. This CDR3 has 13 amino acids. Germline CDR1 SNHLY, CDR2 FYNNEI. CDR3 nucleotides: TGTGCCAGCAGTGAAGCGGGGCGGCCTGAAGCTTTCTTT. Protein product: CASSEAGRPEAFF.

This chain links TRBV9 with TRBJ1-6; D unresolved. V was trimmed by 4 bases and J by 8 bases, leaving 16 bases between them. Germline assignment: CDR1 SGDLS and CDR2 YYNGEE. The CDR3 spans 15 residues. CDR3 nucleotides: TGTGCCAGCAGCTCTCGCATCGGACTGGATTCACCCCTCCACTTT. As protein: CASSSRIGLDSPLHF.

Here the CDR3 DNA reads TGTGCCTGGAGCAGGGGCAGCCGATCCGTGCAGTACTTC. Translation gives CAWSRGSRSVQYF. The genes are TRBV30 and TRBJ2-7; TRBD1 might be the D (6 bases). V shed 3 bases and J shed 9 bases, with 18 bases lying between them. The CDR3 is 13 amino acids. Germline V CDR1 and CDR2: GTSNPN, SVGIG (reference sequence).

The chain carries TRBV28 and TRBJ2-4; 10 nucleotides match TRBD2. This CDR3 is 15 amino acids long. Looked up from germline, CDR1 is MDHEN and CDR2 is SYDVKM. The trim removed 6 bases at V and 8 bases at J, leaving 10 bases unmatched. The CDR3: CASSSGTSEADIQYF. In DNA, the CDR3 is TGTGCCAGCAGCTCCGGGACTAGCGAAGCGGACATTCAGTACTTC.

V usage is TRBV20-1 and J usage is TRBJ2-5; 14 bases align to TRBD2. The CDR3 has 16 amino acids. V lost 3 bases to trimming and J lost 4 bases; unmatched junction nucleotides: 7. CDR1 and CDR2 from the germline V gene are DFQATT and SNEGSKA (reference sequence). CDR3 loop: CSASYGTSGSRETQYF. The CDR3 DNA is TGCAGTGCTAGTTATGGGACTAGCGGGAGTAGAGAGACCCAGTACTTC.